This T cell receptor beta chain was identified during a study of blood T cell repertoires in COVID-19. Study in general: Donors in the United States, Italy and Spain gave samples during acute or convalescent COVID-19. PBMCs, B-cell-depleted T cells, or T cells provided the cDNA or gDNA that made up the material.

Those who participated ranged in age from about 18 to 95 years and resided in under 25 US areas. Participants were placed into cohorts based on the clinical history they reported. The CDR3 consists of 14 residues. CDR1 is SGHRS and CDR2 is YFSETQ in the germline V gene. J was trimmed by 7 bases and V by 5 bases; bases with no gene match: 9. Profiling relied on immunoSEQ multiplex PCR, and the TCRdb table lists in-frame clones only, not all of them. The sample has more than 450,000 clones, about nine tenths seen once. The rearrangement links TRBV5-1 to TRBJ2-1, with 7 bases identical to TRBD2. Sequenced sample: PBMCs or T cells enriched from blood (not recorded which). This sequence was found in a woman under 30 who had recovered from COVID-19. The DNA of the CDR3 is TGCGCCAGCAGTAGAGGGACTAATGGAAATGAGCAGTTCTTC. Its protein product is CASSRGTNGNEQFF.